The source of this T cell receptor (beta chain) is a study of beta chain features in type 1 diabetes. General study results and limits: Junctions at VDJ sites from type 1 diabetes patients had fewer insertions and more deletions. When Type 1 diabetes patients were examined, their TCRB CDR3s proved moderately but significantly shorter in all four CD4+ subsets. Within the patient group, naive, central memory and Treg TCRB repertoires appeared more similar to each other than within healthy donors. cDNA-based sequencing might over-represent cells highly expressing TCR.

Concerning this clone itself: Its antigen is unidentified.

Expressed TCRB transcripts were sequenced, since all the RNA that had been isolated was reverse transcribed. Each sample of naive, central memory or regulatory T cells had, on average, about 3.6 million reads. Measured with immunoSEQ multiplex PCR; TCRdb has only the in-frame clones, and not every one. The sample consists of about 370,000 clones, roughly 9.8% of them appearing once. Trimming removed 2 bases from V and 5 bases from J; junction bases left unmatched: 16. Germline V gene sequence: CDR1 SGHTA, CDR2 FQGNSA. This CDR3 has 18 amino acids. This rearrangement joins TRBV7-2 to TRBJ2-3; 7 bases match TRBD1. The sequencing sample was made of central memory CD4+ T cells from blood. The sequence came from a man under 40 with type 1 diabetes. CDR3 bases: TGTGCCAGCAGCTTAAGTGCCCGACAGGGTCTGGCGCAAGATACGCAGTATTTT. It codes for CASSLSARQGLAQDTQYF.